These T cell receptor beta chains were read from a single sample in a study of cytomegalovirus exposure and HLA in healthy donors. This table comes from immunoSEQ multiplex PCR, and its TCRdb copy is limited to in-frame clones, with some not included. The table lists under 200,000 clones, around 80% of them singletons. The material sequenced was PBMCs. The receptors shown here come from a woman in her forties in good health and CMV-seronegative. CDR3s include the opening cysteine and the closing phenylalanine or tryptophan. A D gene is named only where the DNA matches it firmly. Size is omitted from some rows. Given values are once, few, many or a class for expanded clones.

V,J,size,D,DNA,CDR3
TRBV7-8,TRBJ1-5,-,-,TGTGCCAGCAGCCCGCGGTCCGGGGATCAGCCCCAGCATTTT,CASSPRSGDQPQHF
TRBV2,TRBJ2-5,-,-,TGTGCCAGCAGTGATGGGCAGGGTCACAGAGGGACCCAGTACTTC,CASSDGQGHRGTQYF
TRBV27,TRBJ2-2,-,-,TGTGCCAGCAGTTACAGGGCAACAGGCACCGGGGAGCTGTTTTTT,CASSYRATGTGELFF
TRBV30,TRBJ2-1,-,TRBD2,TGTGCCTGGAGTCAGGGACTACTCACTCTCAATGAGCAGTTCTTC,CAWSQGLLTLNEQFF
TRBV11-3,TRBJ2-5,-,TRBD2,TGTGCCAGCAGCTTAGCCCTCCCTCTAGCGGTGCAAGAGACCCAGTACTTC,CASSLALPLAVQETQYF
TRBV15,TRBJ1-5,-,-,TGTGCCACCAGCAGAGGTGGAGGGTATCAGCCCCAGCATTTT,CATSRGGGYQPQHF
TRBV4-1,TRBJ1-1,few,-,TGCGCCAGCAGCCCGTTAACAGGGAACACTGAAGCTTTCTTT,CASSPLTGNTEAFF
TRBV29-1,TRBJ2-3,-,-,TGCAGCGTTGAAGGCGGTAATGTCGGCGCGCAGTATTTT,CSVEGGNVGAQYF
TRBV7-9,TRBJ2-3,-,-,TGTTCCAGCAGCCCGTCTGGGGGCCCAGATACGCAGTATTTT,CSSSPSGGPDTQYF
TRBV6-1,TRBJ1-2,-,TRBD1,TGTGCCAGCAGTGGACAGGGGGCCAACTATGGCTACACCTTC,CASSGQGANYGYTF
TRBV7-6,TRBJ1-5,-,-,TGTGCCAGCAGCCCGGGGAGAAATCAGCCCCAGCATTTT,CASSPGRNQPQHF
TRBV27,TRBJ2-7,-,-,TGTGCCAGCAGTTTCGCCCAGGGACACGTCTCCTACGAGCAGTACTTC,CASSFAQGHVSYEQYF
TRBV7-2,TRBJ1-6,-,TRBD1,TGTGCCAGCAGCCGTGGACAGGGTGGATCACCCCTCCACTTT,CASSRGQGGSPLHF
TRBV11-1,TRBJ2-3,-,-,TGTGCCAGCAGCTGGAGGGTTAATAGGGATACGCAGTATTTT,CASSWRVNRDTQYF
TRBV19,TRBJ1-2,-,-,TGTGCCAGTAGTTTCCTTGGTCAGGATTCCTATGGCTACACCTTC,CASSFLGQDSYGYTF
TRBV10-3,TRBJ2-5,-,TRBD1,TGTGCCATCAGTGGGCGACAGGGGGCCGAGACCCAGTACTTC,CAISGRQGAETQYF
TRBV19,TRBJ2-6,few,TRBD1,TGTGCGTCCGGACAGGGGGCGTCTGGGGCCAACGTCCTGACTTTC,CASGQGASGANVLTF
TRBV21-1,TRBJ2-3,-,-,TGTGCCAGCAGCAGGGCCGTAGTCCCCCGCAAAGACACAGATACGCAGTATTTT,CASSRAVVPRKDTDTQYF
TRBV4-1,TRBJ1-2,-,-,TGCGCCAGCAGCCGGCCGGACACTAACTATGGCTACACCTTC,CASSRPDTNYGYTF
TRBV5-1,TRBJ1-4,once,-,TGCGCCAGCAGCATAGGGGGACCAACTAATGAAAAACTGTTTTTT,CASSIGGPTNEKLFF
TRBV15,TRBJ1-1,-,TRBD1,TGTGCCACCAGCAGAGGACAGGGTAGAGACACTGAAGCTTTCTTT,CATSRGQGRDTEAFF
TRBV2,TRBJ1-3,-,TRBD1,TGTGCCAGCGAAGAAGGGGGCATCTCTGGAAACACCATATATTTT,CASEEGGISGNTIYF
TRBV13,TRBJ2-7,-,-,TGTGCCAGCAGGTGGGCGGACTTCTCCCACGAGCAGTACTTC,CASRWADFSHEQYF
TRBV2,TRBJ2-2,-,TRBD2,TGTGCCAGCAAGGCGGTAGCGGGGGGGGTGTCCGGGGAGCTGTTTTTT,CASKAVAGGVSGELFF
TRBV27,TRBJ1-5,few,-,TGTGCCAGCAGTACCCAGGGACAGCCCCAGCATTTT,CASSTQGQPQHF
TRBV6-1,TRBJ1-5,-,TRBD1,TGTGCCAGCAGTGCCCCCGCCAGGGGGCGCTCTCAGCCCCAGCATTTT,CASSAPARGRSQPQHF
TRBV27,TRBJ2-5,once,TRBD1,TGTGCCAGCTCTAGGGACAGGGCTAGGCAAGAGACCCAGTACTTC,CASSRDRARQETQYF
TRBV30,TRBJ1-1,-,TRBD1,TGTGCGATAAACAGGGGATCGACTGAAGCTTTCTTT,CAINRGSTEAFF
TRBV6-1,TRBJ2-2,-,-,TGTGCCAGCAGCTTCACTTCAACGAACACCGGGGAGCTGTTTTTT,CASSFTSTNTGELFF
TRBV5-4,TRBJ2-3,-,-,TGTGCCAGCAGCAATCCAGGGGCTTTCACAGATACGCAGTATTTT,CASSNPGAFTDTQYF
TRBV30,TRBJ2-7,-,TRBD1,TGTGCCTGGAGTGTAACCGGGACAGGGAGAAACGAGCAGTACTTC,CAWSVTGTGRNEQYF
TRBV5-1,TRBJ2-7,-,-,TGCGCCAGCAGCTTGGCCAGTTCCTACGAGCAGTACTTC,CASSLASSYEQYF